This TCR beta chain was retrieved from a study of blood T cell repertoires in COVID-19 (dated by TCRdb to about 2020). The study in broad terms: Samples covering the acute and convalescent phases of COVID-19 were provided by collaborators in the United States, Italy and Spain. The material from the prospective study consisted of cDNA or gDNA derived from T cells, B-cell-depleted T cells, or PBMCs. Subjects who had been exposed to COVID-19, were actively infected with it, or had recovered from it provided the deeply sampled blood TCRbeta repertoires that made up the dataset. The repertoires were released in a freely available public database intended as a resource for research on the immune response to SARS-CoV-2. Samples were obtained from the ongoing ImmuneRACE study (first 160 participants) and from over 1,000 subjects provided by 6 global collaborators. Nearly every sample came with metadata listing a de-identified subject ID, COVID-19 status, age in years and sex. Where available, HLA class I and class II types were taken from metadata supplied by the sample provider and were not determined by assay-based typing.

V gives up 2 bases and J gives up 1 base, and the segment between their germline ends measures 11 bases. The CDR3, cysteine through phenylalanine, is 15 amino acids long. The sequence is cut down to CDR3 DNA, 45 bases in frame from base 1. Looking up the germline V gene yields CDR1 SGHTA and CDR2 FQGNSA. Broader findings and caveats from the paper: The amount of clinical and demographic metadata varied by source and participant and was provided uncurated.

In the prospective study, participants were about 18 to 95 years old, resided in approximately 22 geographic areas of the United States, and were enrolled through a virtual design. In the prospective study, cohorts were assigned on the basis of participant-reported clinical history obtained from a screening survey and a study questionnaire. Each participant in the prospective study had whole blood, serum and a nasopharyngeal or oropharyngeal swab collected by mobile phlebotomists. Over a roughly 2-month period, participants in the prospective study had the option of providing additional blood draws and questionnaires. Before DNA extraction, prospective study blood samples were shipped either frozen or at room temperature. TCRbeta CDR3 regions were amplified from genomic DNA using the immunoSEQ Assay, a bias-controlled multiplex PCR. From the authors' description of their analysis: The number of nucleated cells in each sample was estimated by amplification of reference gene primers within the assay. To quantify the absolute abundance of each unique TCRbeta CDR3 rearrangement, sequence reads were collapsed and filtered. Productive Simpson clonality was computed per sample as the square root of Simpson's diversity index over productive rearrangements. TCRdb carries this immuneACCESS record with in-frame sequences only. Its versions omit some clonotypes, under half of them owing to an unresolved V gene in the studies checked, with the rest unexplained. V, J and clone size reflect that table, while D and trimming were determined from the DNA. A total of about 280,000 clones appear in this sample, around 89% of them only once. 1.5% to 2% of the sample comes from the top ten.

About this clone itself: The target of this receptor is not known. Per-base qualities were not stored, and no clone one base away is much larger.

The sequence is built from TRBV7-2 and TRBJ1-1; TRBD1 might be the D gene, on 6 matching bases. The source of this sequence is a young woman with acute COVID-19. The sequenced sample was PBMCs or T cells enriched from blood (not recorded which). The CDR3 protein is CASSLRDIRNTEAFF. DNA sequence: TGTGCCAGCAGCTTAAGGGACATCCGGAACACTGAAGCTTTCTTT.